The present TCR beta chain was sequenced within a study of blood T cell repertoires in COVID-19. For the study at large: Samples taken during acute and convalescent COVID-19 were collected in the United States, Italy and Spain. Sources were T cells, B-cell-depleted T cells, or PBMCs; the material itself was cDNA or gDNA.

V trimming: 7 bases; J trimming: 3 bases; junction bases outside the gene matches: 10. Germline V gene data show CDR1 as MNHNY and CDR2 as SVGAGI (reference sequence). The CDR3 is 15 amino acids. Study processing details: Reference gene primer amplification gave nucleated cell count estimates. The protocol was immunoSEQ multiplex PCR, while the TCRdb copy is restricted to in-frame clones and leaves out a portion. That table is the source of V, J and clone size, and D and trimming were worked out from the DNA. The sample carries some 46,000 clones, roughly 74% recorded once. Material: peripheral blood. The TCR was taken from a man of 80 years or more with acute or convalescent COVID-19. The V gene is TRBV6-6, the J gene TRBJ2-7, with 9 nucleotides matching TRBD2. The CDR3 here is CASTQGLAGRYEQYF. CDR3 nucleotide sequence: TGTGCCAGCACCCAAGGGCTAGCGGGGCGCTACGAGCAGTACTTC.